These T cell receptor beta chains were read from a single sample in a study of T cell changes during pregnancy in multiple sclerosis. Using immunoSEQ multiplex PCR, the repertoire was profiled, and TCRdb retains in-frame clones only, with some absent. The table lists tens of thousands of clones, approximately 89% of them singletons. The sample here was CD8+ T cells from peripheral blood mononuclear cells, taken in the first trimester of pregnancy. The receptor source for this set is a female donor in good health, enrolled as a control in a pregnancy study. Both conserved end residues are part of each CDR3. Fields, in order: clone size, V gene, J gene, D gene, CDR3 protein, CDR3 DNA. The D gene is left open where the match is weak. Size tells how often a clone was seen (once, few, many) or the class of an expanded clone, and some rows leave it out.

abundance: NA
v_gene: TRBV9
j_gene: TRBJ2-2
d_gene: NA
CDR3aa: CASSVGRGSRELFF
CDR3nt: TGTGCCAGCAGCGTAGGACGAGGAAGCCGGGAGCTGTTTTTT

abundance: NA
v_gene: TRBV15
j_gene: TRBJ1-3
d_gene: TRBD1
CDR3aa: CATSIRGPGNTIYF
CDR3nt: TGTGCCACCAGCATCAGGGGGCCTGGAAACACCATATATTTT

abundance: NA
v_gene: TRBV7-8
j_gene: TRBJ2-1
d_gene: TRBD2
CDR3aa: CASSSGLGGNEQFF
CDR3nt: TGTGCCAGCAGCTCGGGACTAGGGGGCAATGAGCAGTTCTTC

abundance: NA
v_gene: TRBV4-2
j_gene: TRBJ2-7
d_gene: NA
CDR3aa: CASSQDPGGTYEQYF
CDR3nt: TGTGCCAGCAGCCAAGATCCTGGCGGCACCTACGAGCAGTACTTC

abundance: NA
v_gene: TRBV5-5
j_gene: TRBJ2-7
d_gene: NA
CDR3aa: CASSGTGFAYEQYF
CDR3nt: TGTGCCAGCAGCGGTACAGGGTTCGCCTACGAGCAGTACTTC

abundance: NA
v_gene: TRBV7-9
j_gene: TRBJ2-1
d_gene: TRBD1
CDR3aa: CASSPWGGTGDLETQFF
CDR3nt: TGTGCCAGCAGCCCCTGGGGTGGGACAGGCGACCTCGAGACGCAGTTCTTC

abundance: NA
v_gene: TRBV27
j_gene: TRBJ2-7
d_gene: TRBD1
CDR3aa: CASSADRDSYEQYF
CDR3nt: TGTGCCAGCAGTGCGGACAGGGACTCCTACGAGCAGTACTTC

abundance: NA
v_gene: TRBV9
j_gene: TRBJ2-1
d_gene: NA
CDR3aa: CASSVSGSNEQFF
CDR3nt: TGTGCCAGCAGCGTCTCAGGGTCCAATGAGCAGTTCTTC

abundance: once
v_gene: TRBV15
j_gene: TRBJ2-3
d_gene: TRBD2
CDR3aa: CATSSSGGATDTQYF
CDR3nt: TGTGCCACCAGCTCCAGCGGGGGGGCGACAGATACGCAGTATTTT

abundance: NA
v_gene: TRBV5-4
j_gene: TRBJ2-3
d_gene: TRBD2
CDR3aa: CASSSGLAVWGDTQYF
CDR3nt: TGTGCCAGCAGCTCGGGACTAGCGGTCTGGGGGGATACGCAGTATTTT

abundance: NA
v_gene: TRBV7-9
j_gene: TRBJ2-5
d_gene: TRBD1
CDR3aa: CASSSGGLETQYF
CDR3nt: TGTGCCAGCAGCTCAGGGGGCCTGGAGACCCAGTACTTC

abundance: once
v_gene: TRBV21-1
j_gene: TRBJ2-7
d_gene: NA
CDR3aa: CASSKAGRAYEQYF
CDR3nt: TGTGCCAGCAGCAAAGCTGGCAGGGCCTACGAGCAGTACTTC

abundance: NA
v_gene: TRBV13
j_gene: TRBJ2-7
d_gene: NA
CDR3aa: CASSPRRAGTSYEQYF
CDR3nt: TGTGCCAGCAGCCCCAGACGGGCGGGGACTTCCTACGAGCAGTACTTC

abundance: NA
v_gene: TRBV7-6
j_gene: TRBJ1-1
d_gene: TRBD1
CDR3aa: CASSRQGDTEAFF
CDR3nt: TGTGCCAGCAGCCGACAGGGAGACACTGAAGCTTTCTTT

abundance: NA
v_gene: TRBV9
j_gene: TRBJ2-7
d_gene: TRBD2
CDR3aa: CASSESGGSPYEQYF
CDR3nt: TGTGCCAGCAGCGAAAGCGGGGGGAGTCCCTACGAGCAGTACTTC

abundance: NA
v_gene: TRBV27
j_gene: TRBJ2-7
d_gene: TRBD2
CDR3aa: CASSLSTSGLPYEQYF
CDR3nt: TGTGCCAGCAGTTTATCGACTAGCGGGCTACCCTACGAGCAGTACTTC

abundance: once
v_gene: TRBV2
j_gene: TRBJ2-4
d_gene: NA
CDR3aa: CASSLPTATPLRVSLSIQYF
CDR3nt: TGTGCCAGCAGCCTCCCGACAGCCACACCACTCCGTGTGAGCTTGAGCATTCAGTACTTC

abundance: NA
v_gene: TRBV27
j_gene: TRBJ2-1
d_gene: TRBD2
CDR3aa: CASRDSGLTYNEQFF
CDR3nt: TGTGCCAGCAGGGATAGCGGGCTAACCTACAATGAGCAGTTCTTC

abundance: NA
v_gene: TRBV7-9
j_gene: TRBJ2-7
d_gene: NA
CDR3aa: CASSLGRSYEQYF
CDR3nt: TGTGCCAGCAGCCTGGGGCGCTCCTACGAGCAGTACTTC

abundance: NA
v_gene: TRBV11-2
j_gene: TRBJ2-7
d_gene: NA
CDR3aa: CASSLGQTYEQYF
CDR3nt: TGTGCCAGCAGCCTAGGACAGACCTACGAGCAGTACTTC

abundance: NA
v_gene: TRBV28
j_gene: TRBJ2-3
d_gene: NA
CDR3aa: CASSSDTDTQYF
CDR3nt: TGTGCCAGCAGTTCAGATACAGATACGCAGTATTTT

abundance: NA
v_gene: TRBV7-7
j_gene: TRBJ2-2
d_gene: NA
CDR3aa: CASSLEGFGKIGGELFF
CDR3nt: TGTGCCAGCAGCTTGGAGGGGTTCGGGAAGATAGGCGGGGAGCTGTTTTTT

abundance: few
v_gene: TRBV7-8
j_gene: TRBJ1-2
d_gene: NA
CDR3aa: CASSFGPVYGYTF
CDR3nt: TGTGCCAGCAGCTTTGGCCCAGTCTATGGCTACACCTTC

abundance: NA
v_gene: TRBV6-5
j_gene: TRBJ2-1
d_gene: TRBD2
CDR3aa: CASSPGTSGYNEQFF
CDR3nt: TGTGCCAGCAGCCCCGGGACTAGCGGCTACAATGAGCAGTTCTTC

abundance: NA
v_gene: TRBV27
j_gene: TRBJ2-7
d_gene: TRBD2
CDR3aa: CASSFTSGSGSSKSYEQYF
CDR3nt: TGTGCCAGCAGTTTTACTAGCGGGAGTGGCAGTTCAAAGTCCTACGAGCAGTACTTC

abundance: NA
v_gene: TRBV7-9
j_gene: TRBJ1-1
d_gene: NA
CDR3aa: CASSFRAVKGTEAFF
CDR3nt: TGTGCCAGCAGCTTCCGGGCCGTTAAGGGGACTGAAGCTTTCTTT

abundance: NA
v_gene: TRBV28
j_gene: TRBJ1-2
d_gene: NA
CDR3aa: CASSGLNYGYTF
CDR3nt: TGTGCCAGCTCAGGTCTCAACTATGGCTACACCTTC

abundance: NA
v_gene: TRBV7-9
j_gene: TRBJ2-1
d_gene: NA
CDR3aa: CASSRFGSGSDEGLVF
CDR3nt: NA

abundance: NA
v_gene: TRBV7-6
j_gene: TRBJ1-4
d_gene: NA
CDR3aa: CASTIGGRGEKLFF
CDR3nt: TGTGCCAGCACCATTGGAGGGAGGGGTGAAAAACTGTTTTTT

abundance: NA
v_gene: TRBV28
j_gene: TRBJ2-6
d_gene: NA
CDR3aa: CASSSRGSGANVLTF
CDR3nt: TGTGCCAGCAGTTCAAGGGGGTCCGGGGCCAACGTCCTGACTTTC

abundance: NA
v_gene: TRBV7-9
j_gene: TRBJ2-2
d_gene: NA
CDR3aa: CASSLPAGELFF
CDR3nt: TGTGCCAGCAGCTTACCAGCCGGGGAGCTGTTTTTT

abundance: NA
v_gene: TRBV5-1
j_gene: TRBJ2-1
d_gene: NA
CDR3aa: CASSLGSARGYYNEQFF
CDR3nt: TGCGCCAGCAGCTTGGGATCGGCGCGGGGATACTACAATGAGCAGTTCTTC

abundance: NA
v_gene: TRBV7-8
j_gene: TRBJ2-1
d_gene: NA
CDR3aa: CASSLGGWVDEQFF
CDR3nt: TGTGCCAGCAGCTTAGGCGGGTGGGTAGATGAGCAGTTCTTC

abundance: NA
v_gene: TRBV28
j_gene: TRBJ2-5
d_gene: NA
CDR3aa: CASSLLYRGGETQYF
CDR3nt: TGTGCCAGCAGTCTCCTTTACAGGGGAGGAGAGACCCAGTACTTC

abundance: NA
v_gene: TRBV12-5
j_gene: TRBJ1-1
d_gene: NA
CDR3aa: CASGLSGYTEAFF
CDR3nt: TGTGCTAGTGGTTTGTCGGGGTACACTGAAGCTTTCTTT

abundance: NA
v_gene: TRBV6-5
j_gene: TRBJ1-1
d_gene: NA
CDR3aa: CASSYGTQSEAFF
CDR3nt: TGTGCCAGCAGTTACGGCACCCAATCTGAAGCTTTCTTT

abundance: NA
v_gene: TRBV29-1
j_gene: TRBJ1-2
d_gene: NA
CDR3aa: CSVDRGVYGYTF
CDR3nt: TGCAGCGTTGATCGGGGGGTCTATGGCTACACCTTC

abundance: NA
v_gene: TRBV4-3
j_gene: TRBJ1-2
d_gene: NA
CDR3aa: CASSQELAENYGYTF
CDR3nt: TGCGCCAGCAGCCAAGAACTGGCGGAAAACTATGGCTACACCTTC

abundance: once
v_gene: TRBV10-3
j_gene: TRBJ2-5
d_gene: TRBD1
CDR3aa: CAISAGGQGHETQYF
CDR3nt: TGTGCCATCAGTGCGGGGGGACAGGGCCATGAGACCCAGTACTTC

abundance: NA
v_gene: TRBV7-9
j_gene: TRBJ2-2
d_gene: NA
CDR3aa: CASSLTARSTGELFF
CDR3nt: TGTGCCAGCAGCTTAACCGCCAGGTCAACCGGGGAGCTGTTTTTT

abundance: NA
v_gene: TRBV28
j_gene: TRBJ1-6
d_gene: NA
CDR3aa: CASSFQGGWGNSPLHF
CDR3nt: TGTGCCAGCAGTTTTCAGGGTGGGTGGGGTAATTCACCCCTCCACTTT

abundance: NA
v_gene: TRBV29-1
j_gene: TRBJ2-3
d_gene: NA
CDR3aa: CSVDEGSADTQYF
CDR3nt: TGCAGCGTTGACGAGGGATCGGCAGATACGCAGTATTTT

abundance: NA
v_gene: TRBV7-8
j_gene: TRBJ2-5
d_gene: NA
CDR3aa: CASSPSTELGETQYF
CDR3nt: TGTGCCAGCAGCCCGTCGACAGAATTAGGAGAGACCCAGTACTTC

abundance: NA
v_gene: TRBV10-2
j_gene: TRBJ2-7
d_gene: NA
CDR3aa: CASSDAPTFEQYF
CDR3nt: TGCGCCAGCAGTGACGCGCCCACGTTCGAGCAGTACTTC

abundance: NA
v_gene: TRBV13
j_gene: TRBJ1-2
d_gene: NA
CDR3aa: CASSLAGWDGYTF
CDR3nt: TGTGCCAGCAGCTTAGCAGGGTGGGATGGCTACACCTTC

abundance: NA
v_gene: TRBV15
j_gene: TRBJ2-1
d_gene: TRBD1
CDR3aa: CATSRGPGQGSNEQFF
CDR3nt: TGTGCCACCAGCAGAGGCCCGGGACAGGGGTCCAATGAGCAGTTCTTC